The 14 T cell receptor beta chains reported below all come from one sample, sequenced in a study of response to subunit inactivated influenza vaccine. TCRdb reanalysed the RT-PCR reads using MiXCR and keeps one entry per CDR3 protein. The data show just under 550,000 distinct CDR3 sequences, approximately 20% seen once. The sample also formed part of further work on T cells expressing NK-cell markers. That paper states: 5'RACE template switching with UMIs generated TCR beta cDNA.

The sample was CD4+ T cells sorted from PBMCs, taken 11 to 12 days after vaccination. These receptors came from a man aged 50 to 59 who received an inactivated influenza vaccine.

The CDR3 sequence: CASSLGQWYNEQFF. The CDR3 DNA reads as TGTGCCAGCAGCCTGGGACAGTGGTACAATGAGCAGTTCTTC. The chain uses TRBV5-6 and TRBJ2-1, with TRBD1 identical over 7 bases. The CDR3 covers 14 residues. CDR1 and CDR2 (germline): SGHDT, YYEEEE. Germline trimming cut 4 bases from V and 4 bases from J; bases unmatched to any gene: 5.

V usage is TRBV10-1 and J usage is TRBJ1-2; D is uncertain. There are 13 residues in the CDR3. Germline CDR1 is WNHNN and CDR2 is SYGVQD (reference sequence). V shed 3 bases and J shed 2 bases, with 7 bases lying between them. The CDR3 DNA reads TGCGCCAGCAGTGAAACACAGAACTATGGCTACACCTTC. Translating gives CASSETQNYGYTF.

This clonotype was observed many times. The rearrangement links TRBV7-2 to TRBJ1-5; possibly TRBD1 for D (6 bases). Per the germline V gene, CDR1 is SGHTA and CDR2 is FQGNSA. The CDR3 has 15 residues. Deletions cut 2 bases from V and 6 bases from J, with 14 bases between. CDR3 coding DNA: TGTGCCAGCAGCTTAAGGTCAGGGGTCGGTCAGCCCCAGCATTTT. Its protein product is CASSLRSGVGQPQHF. Full variable domain (missing parts from reference TRBV7-2 and TRBJ1-5): GAGVSQSPSNKVTEKGKDVELRCDPISGHTALYWYRQSLGQGLEFLIYFQGNSAPDKSGLPSDRFSAERTGGSVSTLTIQRTQQEDSAVYLCASSLRSGVGQPQHFGDGTRLSIL.

The CDR3 DNA follows: TGTGCCAGCAGTTACACCCTAACTGGGGCCAACGTCCTGACTTTC. As protein: CASSYTLTGANVLTF. The V call is TRBV6-5, the J call TRBJ2-6, with D uncertain. Germline CDR1 reads MNHEY; CDR2 reads SVGAGI. V gave up 2 bases and J gave up 2 bases, with 7 bases separating them. The CDR3 runs 15 residues.

There are a few counts of this clonotype. The chain uses TRBV7-9 and TRBJ2-5; TRBD1 aligns across 9 bases. This CDR3 region has 15 residues. V lost 1 base and J lost 5; bases outside the gene matches: 5. Germline values: CDR1 SEHNR, CDR2 FQNEAQ (reference sequence). Here the CDR3 reads CASSLGDRGLETQYF. The CDR3 DNA is TGTGCCAGCAGCTTAGGAGACAGGGGGTTGGAGACCCAGTACTTC.

Only a few counts were recorded for this clonotype. The chain recombines TRBV28 with TRBJ2-7; TRBD2 matches 7 bases. CDR3 size: 15 residues. J gave up 3 bases and V 5 bases, and 10 bases lay outside the gene matches. CDR1 and CDR2 from the germline V gene are MDHEN and SYDVKM. This CDR3 is CASSPASGGGYEQYF. The CDR3 DNA reads as TGTGCCAGCAGTCCCGCTAGCGGAGGAGGCTACGAGCAGTACTTC.

Only a few counts were recorded for this clonotype. The CDR3 nucleotides are TGTGCCAGCACCGGAGACAATGAGCAGTTCTTC. It codes for CASTGDNEQFF. V and J are TRBV2 and TRBJ2-1; D is unclear. The V and J ends lost 7 bases and 5 bases respectively, with 6 bases between them. The germline V gene encodes CDR1 SNHLY and CDR2 FYNNEI. The CDR3 is made up of 11 amino acids.

Comment on this clonotype: Without the conserved terminal phenylalanine or tryptophan, this CDR3 likely stems from a read error. The gene calls are TRBV28 and TRBJ2-4, with a possible D match to TRBD2 (5 bases). The CDR3 sequence is 19 residues long. Germline assignment: CDR1 MDHEN and CDR2 SYDVKM. Trimming shortened V by 5 bases and J by 1 base, and 24 bases separated the two germline ends. The CDR3 loop reads CASSPISLAGPRAKNIQYL. The CDR3 bases are TGTGCCAGCAGTCCCATCTCTCTTGCGGGCCCTCGGGCCAAAAACATTCAGTACCTC.

V is TRBV6-5 and J is TRBJ2-1; perhaps D is TRBD1 or TRBD2 (5 bases each). V was clipped by 4 bases and J by 7 bases, with 11 bases between them. Germline lookup yields CDR1 MNHEY and CDR2 SVGAGI. The CDR3 has 13 amino acids. The CDR3 loop reads CASSWTGGNEQFF. CDR3 nucleotide sequence: TGTGCCAGCAGTTGGACTGGGGGAAATGAGCAGTTCTTC.

The chain combines TRBV5-6 with TRBJ2-1; tentative D call: TRBD1 (6 bases). The CDR3 is made up of 15 amino acids. V lost 1 base to trimming and J lost 4 bases, with 12 bases between them. Per germline, CDR1 SGHDT and CDR2 YYEEEE. CDR3 in DNA: TGTGCCAGCAGCTTGTTGGACAGAGCTTACAATGAGCAGTTCTTC. Translating it yields CASSLLDRAYNEQFF.

The J gene is TRBJ2-7, the V gene TRBV7-2, with 7 bases identical to TRBD2. CDR1 is SGHTA and CDR2 is FQGNSA in the germline V gene. Losses at the gene ends were 2 bases for V and 6 bases for J; bases not matched to a gene: 10. The CDR3 loop spans 15 amino acids. CDR3 sequence: CASSLLASGIGEQYF. CDR3 in DNA: TGTGCCAGCAGCTTACTGGCAAGCGGGATTGGCGAGCAGTACTTC.

This clonotype was seen many times. The rearrangement links TRBV7-9 to TRBJ1-1; 7 nucleotides agree with TRBD1. CDR1 is SEHNR, CDR2 FQNEAQ, per germline (reference sequence). CDR3 length: 13 amino acids. Trimming cost V 5 bases and J 4 bases; bases outside gene matches: 4. The CDR3 region has the DNA TGTGCCAGCAGCACAGAGGGGGCCACTGAAGCTTTCTTT. Translating gives CASSTEGATEAFF.

This chain joins TRBV20-1 and TRBJ1-2; TRBD1 matches 11 bases. V lost 3 bases to trimming and J lost 6 bases; unmatched junction nucleotides: 12. This CDR3 region has 16 residues. CDR1 is DFQATT and CDR2 is SNEGSKA in the germline V gene (reference sequence). DNA for the CDR3: TGCAGTGCTAGTGCCAAGGGGACAGGGGGACTTGATGGCTACACCTTC. Translation: CSASAKGTGGLDGYTF.

A few counts support this clonotype. This chain joins TRBV6-1 and TRBJ2-1, with D possibly matching TRBD1 (6 bases). There are 15 residues in the CDR3. V lost 5 bases, J lost 3 bases, and 14 bases lay in between. The germline V gene has CDR1 MNHNS and CDR2 SASEGT. For the CDR3, the DNA is TGTGCCAGCAGTCCCGGACAGCTCCGCTACAATGAGCAGTTCTTC. The encoded protein is CASSPGQLRYNEQFF.